Included here is one T cell receptor (beta chain) sequence, with context. TCRdb called the RT-PCR reads again in MiXCR, with one record for every CDR3 protein. Of some 540,000 distinct CDR3 sequences in the sample, approximately 24% are singletons; the top ten hold 2.8%. Germline V gives CDR1 DFQATT, CDR2 SNEGSKA (reference sequence). The length of the CDR3 is 12 residues. This sample was taken from a study of response to subunit inactivated influenza vaccine. The same sample was also used in a study of T cells expressing NK-cell markers. Per that paper: Researchers built TCR beta cDNA using 5'RACE template switching with UMIs. TCR beta repertoires came from sorted CD3+CD56+NKG2C+, CD3+CD56+NKG2C- and CD3+CD56-NKG2C+ T cells. One of the eight sequenced donors was seronegative, whereas the other seven were HCMV-seropositive. Dominant NKG2C+ clonotype frequencies of 1.0-7.0% of CD8+ T cells were measured in about six donors. The leading position in the CD3+CD56-NKG2C+ fraction of several donors also went to these clonotypes.

The genes are TRBV20-1 and TRBJ2-3; no reliable D call. The receptor was isolated from a man in his fifties or sixties who received an inactivated influenza vaccine. The specimen was CD4+ T cells sorted from PBMCs, collected roughly 12 days after vaccination. DNA for the CDR3: TGCAGCGCCAGAGGTAGCACAGATACGCAGTATTTT. This encodes CSARGSTDTQYF.